These T cell receptor beta chains were read from a single sample in a study of Ad26.COV2.S vaccination and SARS-CoV-2 variants. Profiling relied on immunoSEQ multiplex PCR, and the TCRdb table lists in-frame clones only, not all of them. The data show roughly 380,000 clones, 88% seen once. The material was peripheral blood, obtained in a trial of Ad26.COV2.S vaccine versus placebo. Source of these receptors: a person aged 18-60 years who received the Ad26.COV2.S COVID-19 vaccine or a placebo. The conserved cysteine and the conserved F or W are not part of the CDR3 here. The order of the fields is V gene, J gene, CDR3 protein.

V gene: TRBV5-8; J gene: TRBJ1-3; CDR3 protein: ASSFGQASSGNTIY
V gene: TRBV9; J gene: TRBJ2-1; CDR3 protein: ASSVGTSVEQF
V gene: TRBV18; J gene: TRBJ1-6; CDR3 protein: ASSRRGAPSYNSPLH
V gene: TRBV4-1; J gene: TRBJ2-7; CDR3 protein: ASSQGRSEQY
V gene: TRBV28; J gene: TRBJ2-1; CDR3 protein: ASSLVAVGNEQF
V gene: TRBV4-1; J gene: TRBJ2-5; CDR3 protein: ASSQVRGGQETQY
V gene: TRBV30; J gene: TRBJ1-6; CDR3 protein: AWSVMRGSGVPPLH
V gene: TRBV27; J gene: TRBJ2-7; CDR3 protein: ASSLSQDTYEQY
V gene: TRBV5-6; J gene: TRBJ2-7; CDR3 protein: ASSLWTGTNEQY
V gene: TRBV7-2; J gene: TRBJ2-3; CDR3 protein: ASSLVLGAGTDTQY
V gene: TRBV2; J gene: TRBJ1-5; CDR3 protein: ASSEYGTGVYSNQPQH
V gene: TRBV6-5; J gene: TRBJ2-2; CDR3 protein: ASSYSSQGATGELF
V gene: TRBV11-2; J gene: TRBJ2-5; CDR3 protein: ASSSSGGADGTQY
V gene: TRBV2; J gene: TRBJ1-5; CDR3 protein: ASTESAGGYQPQH
V gene: TRBV6-2/TRBV6-3; J gene: TRBJ2-7; CDR3 protein: ASSRGGAEAYEQY
V gene: TRBV18; J gene: TRBJ2-1; CDR3 protein: ASSPNRDSHEQF
V gene: TRBV7-2; J gene: TRBJ2-7; CDR3 protein: ASSIMSVDSYEQY
V gene: TRBV11-2; J gene: TRBJ2-7; CDR3 protein: ASRSGGAYEQY
V gene: TRBV9; J gene: TRBJ2-6; CDR3 protein: ASSPGEGRTGANVLT
V gene: TRBV7-2; J gene: TRBJ2-3; CDR3 protein: ASSLSASGGITDTQY
V gene: TRBV5-1; J gene: TRBJ2-5; CDR3 protein: ASSSGQGPKRSQY
V gene: TRBV19; J gene: TRBJ2-2; CDR3 protein: ASSRTGNTGELF
V gene: TRBV5-5; J gene: TRBJ1-5; CDR3 protein: ASSLDSSNQPQH
V gene: TRBV28; J gene: TRBJ1-1; CDR3 protein: ASSLNRNTEAF
V gene: TRBV9; J gene: TRBJ1-2; CDR3 protein: ASSDGTGASSNYGYT
V gene: TRBV19; J gene: TRBJ2-5; CDR3 protein: ASSGPRTGHKETQY
V gene: TRBV29-1; J gene: TRBJ1-1; CDR3 protein: SVVLGVGTEAF
V gene: TRBV7-9; J gene: TRBJ1-1; CDR3 protein: ASSFWGLSAEAF
V gene: TRBV7-2; J gene: TRBJ2-3; CDR3 protein: ASSSGPTSGDTQY
V gene: TRBV9; J gene: TRBJ2-2; CDR3 protein: ASSTVPGELF
V gene: TRBV15; J gene: TRBJ1-2; CDR3 protein: ATSRDTQGTYGYT
V gene: TRBV2; J gene: TRBJ2-1; CDR3 protein: ASSLAVQGFNEQF
V gene: TRBV5-1; J gene: TRBJ2-7; CDR3 protein: ASSLYPGYEQY
V gene: TRBV12-3/TRBV12-4; J gene: TRBJ1-2; CDR3 protein: ASSLDGYGYT
V gene: TRBV7-9; J gene: TRBJ2-7; CDR3 protein: ASSSGPSYEQY
V gene: TRBV6-2/TRBV6-3; J gene: TRBJ2-2; CDR3 protein: ASSPPGSGELF
V gene: TRBV19; J gene: TRBJ1-5; CDR3 protein: ASSTDSGLNQPQH
V gene: TRBV11-1; J gene: TRBJ2-7; CDR3 protein: ASSPPGRGPYEQY
V gene: TRBV28; J gene: TRBJ2-2; CDR3 protein: ASSLYTSGTGELF
V gene: TRBV28; J gene: TRBJ1-6; CDR3 protein: ASTFPAWGIYNSPLH
V gene: TRBV19; J gene: TRBJ2-2; CDR3 protein: ASSRDRDHTGELF
V gene: TRBV12-3/TRBV12-4; J gene: TRBJ2-5; CDR3 protein: ASRRTEETQY